This T cell receptor beta chain was identified in a study of blood T cell repertoires in COVID-19. Method: immunoSEQ multiplex PCR; TCRdb's copy keeps in-frame clones and lacks some. This sample has approximately 350,000 clones, with over 75% found just once. Trimming took 4 bases from V and 9 from J, leaving 11 bases between them. CDR1 and CDR2 (germline): SGDLS, YYNGEE. CDR3 length: 12 residues. Sequenced material: PBMCs or T cells enriched from blood (not recorded which). The receptor's source is a man between 18 and 29 years old who had recovered from COVID-19. The J gene is TRBJ2-1, the V gene TRBV9; D possibly corresponds to TRBD1 (5 bases). The CDR3 protein is CASSPSQGEQFF. In DNA form, the CDR3 reads TGTGCCAGCAGCCCAAGCCAGGGTGAGCAGTTCTTC.